The rows below give T cell receptor beta chains drawn from one sample of a study of CD8+ T cells in alopecia areata. Measured with immunoSEQ multiplex PCR; TCRdb has only the in-frame clones, and not every one. This table has about 220,000 clones, around three fifths appearing once. The specimen comprised CD4+ T cells sorted from blood, sampled at week 4, from a patient treated with tofacitinib. These receptors all come from a human donor with alopecia areata. CDR3s include the opening cysteine and the closing phenylalanine or tryptophan. The D gene is left open where the match is weak. Clone size is not always given. Where it is, it says once, few, many or a class for expanded clones.

length,V,D,size,J,CDR3,DNA
14,TRBV27,-,-,TRBJ1-6,CASSLKPTNSPLHF,TGTGCCAGCAGTTTAAAACCCACCAATTCACCCCTCCACTTT
13,TRBV29-1,-,-,TRBJ1-1,CSVYRDPNTEAFF,TGCAGCGTTTACCGGGATCCGAACACTGAAGCTTTCTTT
17,TRBV5-1,-,-,TRBJ2-2,CASSLGMGTANTGELFF,TGCGCCAGCAGCTTGGGGATGGGGACCGCCAACACCGGGGAGCTGTTTTTT
15,TRBV6-1,TRBD1,once,TRBJ1-1,CASSGTGGVGTEAFF,TGTGCCAGCAGTGGAACAGGGGGCGTTGGGACTGAAGCTTTCTTT
14,TRBV29-1,-,few,TRBJ2-2,CSVAQLSGTGELFF,TGCAGCGTTGCGCAGCTCTCTGGGACCGGGGAGCTGTTTTTT
12,TRBV30,-,few,TRBJ2-1,CAWSSKLGIRFF,TGTGCCTGGAGTTCAAAACTAGGTATTCGGTTCTTC
16,TRBV7-9,TRBD1,-,TRBJ1-5,CASSFGIQGTDQPQHF,TGTGCCAGCAGCTTCGGCATACAGGGGACGGATCAGCCCCAGCATTTT
10,TRBV29-1,-,-,TRBJ1-1,CSVKGAEAFF,TGCAGCGTGAAGGGGGCTGAAGCTTTCTTT
12,TRBV30,-,-,TRBJ2-7,CAWGGGPYEQYF,TGTGCCTGGGGAGGGGGGCCTTACGAGCAGTACTTC
13,TRBV7-8,-,-,TRBJ2-1,CASSPGGPNEQFF,TGTGCCAGCAGCCCCGGGGGGCCCAATGAGCAGTTCTTC
17,TRBV30,-,few,TRBJ2-7,CAWSQGLQPGQAYEQYF,TGTGCCTGGAGCCAGGGGCTCCAGCCGGGACAAGCCTACGAGCAGTACTTC
13,TRBV30,-,-,TRBJ1-6,CAWSDGTHSPLHF,TGTGCCTGGAGTGACGGGACCCATTCACCCCTCCACTTT
15,TRBV4-1,-,-,TRBJ1-4,CASSRSFSFNEKLFF,TGCGCCAGCAGCCGTTCGTTCAGTTTCAATGAAAAACTGTTTTTT
12,TRBV5-1,-,once,TRBJ2-3,CASSEEPDTQYF,TGCGCCAGCAGTGAAGAGCCAGATACGCAGTATTTT
13,TRBV27,-,-,TRBJ1-2,CASSFEGLGGYTF,TGTGCCAGCAGTTTTGAGGGTCTAGGCGGCTACACCTTC
15,TRBV7-7,TRBD1,once,TRBJ2-2,CASSKDGDSTGELFF,TGTGCCAGCAGCAAGGACGGGGACAGCACCGGGGAGCTGTTTTTT
12,TRBV30,-,-,TRBJ1-2,CAWSVTAYGYTF,TGTGCCTGGAGTGTTACGGCCTATGGCTACACCTTC
13,TRBV7-6,-,-,TRBJ1-4,CASSLQPGEELFF,TGTGCCAGCAGCTTACAACCCGGAGAGGAACTGTTTTTT
12,TRBV30,-,-,TRBJ2-2,CAWRPGPGELFF,TGTGCCTGGCGGCCAGGGCCCGGGGAGCTGTTTTTT